A single TCR beta chain is shown here with its context. CDR1 is MNHEY, CDR2 SMNVEV, per germline (reference sequence). The CDR3 spans 16 residues. V trimming: 5 bases; J trimming: 4 bases; junction bases outside the gene matches: 6. The sample comes from a study of blood T cell repertoires in COVID-19. Study-level information: Acute and convalescent COVID-19 specimens originated in the United States, Italy and Spain. The cDNA or gDNA used as material had been derived from T cells, B-cell-depleted T cells, or PBMCs.

Methods used by the authors: Nucleated cell counts were estimated from reference gene primer amplification. TCRdb's table, derived via immunoSEQ multiplex PCR, lists solely in-frame clones and lacks some. D and trimming come from the DNA, and the V and J calls and clone size come from that table. The sample has 30,000 or so clones; 88% are singletons. V gene TRBV27 combines with J gene TRBJ2-2, with 11 bases identical to TRBD1. The TCR was taken from a human donor in a cohort sampled during active COVID-19. Input material: peripheral blood. In nucleotides, the CDR3 is TGTGCCAGCAGTCCCCGGACAGGGGGCGCCACCGGGGAGCTGTTTTTT. The encoded protein is CASSPRTGGATGELFF.